Each of the 23 T cell receptor beta chains below was sequenced from the same sample in a study of human T cells and chemical hapten exposure. The time point: patch test 3, about 24 weeks after DPC sensitization. Described treatment: therapeutic diphenylcyclopropenone sensitization with weekly scalp DPC. TCRdb processed the RACE reads anew with MiXCR; each CDR3 protein has one entry. The table lists about 76,000 distinct CDR3 sequences, 10% to 15% of them singletons. The material was whole blood, obtained in connection with sensitization to the hapten diphenylcyclopropenone (DPC). The receptors here all came from a woman in her forties or fifties with alopecia areata. Some clones in this sample may be carry-over from other donors' samples.

The sample holds many counts of this clonotype. The V call is TRBV29-1, the J call TRBJ1-1, with D possibly matching TRBD1 (5 bases). CDR1 and CDR2 (germline): SQVTM, ANQGSEA. This CDR3 region has 12 residues. V shed 7 bases and J shed 1 base, with 10 bases lying between them. CDR3 bases: TGCAGCGGCAGGGTCCAGAACACTGAAGCTTTCTTT. Protein sequence: CSGRVQNTEAFF.

The V call is TRBV11-2, the J call TRBJ1-1; a possible D gene is TRBD1 (5 bases). There are 15 residues in the CDR3. Germline V CDR1 and CDR2: SGHAT, FQNNGV. With 0 bases removed from V and 5 bases from J, the gap between germline ends came to 13 bases. CDR3: CASSLDLARETEAFF. CDR3 nucleotides: TGTGCCAGCAGCTTAGATCTTGCCAGGGAAACTGAAGCTTTCTTT.

CDR3 nucleotides: TGCAGCGTTGACTCGGCAGGGGGCTATGGCTACACCTTC. It is translated as CSVDSAGGYGYTF. The chain couples TRBV29-1 to TRBJ1-2; TRBD1 agrees at 7 bases. The V and J ends lost 3 bases and 4 bases, in that order; junction bases with no gene match: 5. CDR1 SQVTM and CDR2 ANQGSEA come from the germline V gene. The CDR3 has 13 amino acids.

This clonotype was seen repeatedly, ten times or more. The CDR3 nucleotides read TGTGCCTGGAGTAAGGACAGGAACACTGAAGCTTTCTTT. Translating gives CAWSKDRNTEAFF. This sequence joins TRBV30 and TRBJ1-1; weak D call: TRBD1 (6 bases). The germline V and J ends were trimmed by 2 bases and 1 base, with 8 bases remaining between them. Germline CDR1 GTSNPN, CDR2 SVGIG (reference sequence). This CDR3 comprises 13 residues.

The chain uses TRBV20-1 and TRBJ2-7, with TRBD2 matching over 10 bases. Germline V CDR1 and CDR2: DFQATT, SNEGSKA (reference sequence). The CDR3 runs to 13 residues. After removal of 3 bases from V and 5 bases from J, the junction contained 4 bases not matched to a gene. CDR3 sequence reads: CSASLLAGNEQYF. The CDR3 DNA reads as TGCAGTGCTAGTTTACTAGCGGGGAACGAGCAGTACTTC.

The rearrangement joins TRBV30 to TRBJ2-7; 7 nucleotides agree with TRBD1. The germline V gene encodes CDR1 GTSNPN and CDR2 SVGIG (reference sequence). This CDR3 comprises 15 residues. Unmatched junction bases numbered 6, after V lost 0 bases and J lost 1 base. CDR3 in DNA: TGTGCCTGGAGTGTTAAGGGGGCGTTATCCTACGAGCAGTACTTC. Translating it yields CAWSVKGALSYEQYF.

This clonotype was observed at least ten times. This chain links TRBV29-1 with TRBJ2-2; D gene ambiguous. The CDR3 sequence is 14 residues long. The germline CDR1 and CDR2 sequences are SQVTM and ANQGSEA. V lost 6 bases and J lost 0, with 11 bases in between. This CDR3 is CSVRGGTNTGELFF. In nucleotides, the CDR3 is TGCAGCGTCAGAGGCGGAACGAACACCGGGGAGCTGTTTTTT.

This rearrangement joins TRBV4-1 to TRBJ1-1, with 7 bases that match TRBD1. The J segment lost 1 base and the V segment lost 4 bases, leaving 6 bases of the junction unmatched. CDR1 is MGHRA, CDR2 YSYEKL, per germline. This CDR3 is 15 amino acids long. This CDR3 is CASSRRQGPNTEAFF. The CDR3 nucleotides read TGCGCCAGCAGCCGTCGACAGGGACCGAACACTGAAGCTTTCTTT.

The J gene is TRBJ2-1, the V gene TRBV18, with TRBD2 as a possible D gene (5 bases). This CDR3 comprises 13 residues. Germline CDR1 reads KGHSH; CDR2 reads LQKENI. The ends were cut back, 4 bases at V and 5 bases at J, with 9 bases in the middle. CDR3 amino acids: CASSLGLDNEQFF. The CDR3 coding sequence is TGTGCCAGCTCACTCGGACTGGACAATGAGCAGTTCTTC.

A few counts support this clonotype. The gene calls are TRBV7-6 and TRBJ2-1; 8 bases agree with TRBD2. Germline CDR1 SGHVS, CDR2 FNYEAQ. Trimming took 6 bases from V and 2 from J; bases not matched to a gene: 9. The CDR3 length is 16 residues. The CDR3 region is CASRALAVDPYNEQFF. In DNA, the CDR3 is TGTGCCAGCAGGGCACTAGCGGTAGACCCCTACAATGAGCAGTTCTTC.

This clonotype was picked up many times. This rearrangement joins TRBV11-2 to TRBJ2-3; 8 bases match TRBD2. From germline, CDR1 is SGHAT and CDR2 FQNNGV. V shed 4 bases, J shed 6 bases, and the junction held 12 bases outside the gene matches. The CDR3 runs 16 residues. Here the CDR3 reads CASSSNSGMSGDTQYF. DNA for the CDR3: TGTGCCAGCAGCTCGAATAGCGGGATGTCGGGCGATACGCAGTATTTT.

This clonotype was observed a few times. The J gene is TRBJ2-3, the V gene TRBV20-1; possible D gene TRBD2, 7 bases. The CDR3 is 14 residues long. Germline V lookup: CDR1 DFQATT, CDR2 SNEGSKA (reference sequence). With 5 bases removed from V and 6 bases from J, the gap between germline ends came to 18 bases. In nucleotides, the CDR3 is TGCAGTGCTCGAATAACGGGGGGCTTCGATACGCAGTATTTT. It yields the protein CSARITGGFDTQYF.

At least ten counts were recorded for this clonotype. The V call is TRBV29-1, the J call TRBJ2-5, with TRBD2 matching over 11 bases. V shed 6 bases, J shed 0 bases, and the junction held 3 bases outside the gene matches. The CDR3 is made up of 14 amino acids. The V gene's germline CDR1 is SQVTM and CDR2 ANQGSEA. CDR3 DNA: TGCAGCGTCTCGACTAGCGGGGACCAAGAGACCCAGTACTTC. It codes for CSVSTSGDQETQYF.

The chain uses TRBV12-3 or TRBV12-4 and TRBJ2-1; 7 bases agree with TRBD2. This CDR3 is 16 amino acids long. After removal of 6 bases from V and 1 base from J, the junction contained 9 bases not matched to a gene. The CDR3 loop is CASSRRRESSYNEQFF. The DNA for the CDR3 is TGTGCCAGCAGCAGGCGGCGGGAGAGTTCCTACAATGAGCAGTTCTTC.

CDR3 bases: TGCGTCGGGGGACACATTAATGAAAAACTGTTTTTT. Translating it yields CVGGHINEKLFF. V is TRBV29-1 and J is TRBJ1-4; D may be TRBD1 (6 bases). The CDR3 runs to 12 residues. Germline V CDR1 and CDR2: SQVTM, ANQGSEA.

The chain has TRBV4-1 and TRBJ2-1; D may be TRBD1 or TRBD2 (6 bases each). Germline CDR1 reads MGHRA; CDR2 reads YSYEKL. Trimming cost V 1 base and J 0 bases, with 16 bases left between them. The CDR3 runs to 18 residues. CDR3 loop: CASSQGGPGALSYNEQFF. For the CDR3, the DNA is TGCGCCAGCAGCCAAGGAGGCCCGGGGGCCCTCTCCTACAATGAGCAGTTCTTC.

In its sample, this clonotype was seen many times. V gene TRBV5-1 combines with J gene TRBJ2-1, with D possibly being TRBD1 (6 bases). This CDR3 has 18 residues. CDR1 is SGHRS and CDR2 is YFSETQ in the germline V gene. V gave up 0 bases and J gave up 9 bases, with 25 bases separating them. DNA for the CDR3: TGCGCCAGCAGCTTGGGCCCGGTGGGGACAACCCACCGCCTTGAGCAGTTCTTC. It codes for CASSLGPVGTTHRLEQFF.

This clonotype was observed at least ten times. This chain uses TRBV29-1 with TRBJ2-1, with 7 bases fitting TRBD2. The CDR3 covers 12 residues. Germline V gene sequence: CDR1 SQVTM, CDR2 ANQGSEA. The CDR3 loop reads CTFLAVHNEQFF. CDR3 nucleotide sequence: TGCACGTTTCTAGCGGTCCACAATGAGCAGTTCTTC.

A remark on this clonotype: One base away lies a much larger clone, so this may be a sequencing read error. The chain has TRBV20-1 and TRBJ2-1, with a tentative D call TRBD2 (5 bases). In germline, CDR1 is DFQATT, CDR2 SNEGSKA (reference sequence). The ends were cut back, 5 bases at V and 2 bases at J, with 13 bases in the middle. The CDR3 sequence is 14 residues long. The CDR3 loop is CSAAGGFTYNEQFF. CDR3 bases: TGCAGTGCTGCGGGCGGGTTTACCTACAATGAGCAGTTCTTC.

This clonotype was seen just once. The chain carries TRBV2 and TRBJ2-3; 10 bases align to TRBD2. CDR3 length: 13 residues. Germline V lookup: CDR1 SNHLY, CDR2 FYNNEI. V shed 7 bases, J shed 6 bases, and the junction held 4 bases outside the gene matches. For the CDR3, the DNA is TGTGCCAGCATCCTAGCGGGAGCCGATACGCAGTATTTT. Encoded protein: CASILAGADTQYF.

This clonotype was counted many times. V gene TRBV29-1 combines with J gene TRBJ1-1; D unclear. In germline, CDR1 is SQVTM, CDR2 ANQGSEA. The CDR3 runs to 13 residues. The V end lost 5 bases, the J end lost 0 bases, and 10 bases lay between the germline ends. The CDR3 DNA reads as TGCAGCGTTATAGACCGGATGAACACTGAAGCTTTCTTT. Encoded protein: CSVIDRMNTEAFF.

The V gene is TRBV27, the J gene TRBJ1-5, with D perhaps matching TRBD1 (5 bases). V was cut by 1 base and J by 6 bases, with 7 bases left in between. The V gene's germline CDR1 is MNHEY and CDR2 SMNVEV (reference sequence). The CDR3 is 13 residues long. CDR3 region: CASSLWGGQPQHF. The CDR3 DNA sequence: TGTGCCAGCAGTTTATGGGGCGGTCAGCCCCAGCATTTT.

V gene TRBV6-6 combines with J gene TRBJ2-7; no firm D call. V was cut by 7 bases and J by 5 bases, with 18 bases left in between. The germline CDR1 and CDR2 sequences are MNHNY and SVGAGI (reference sequence). The CDR3 covers 14 residues. The chain's CDR3 is CASTSDPRWDEQYF. CDR3 in DNA: TGTGCCAGCACATCTGACCCAAGGTGGGACGAGCAGTACTTC.